This is a list of T cell receptor beta chains from one sample in a study of CD8 T cells in Susac syndrome. From the immunoSEQ multiplex PCR reads, TCRdb called clonotypes with MiXCR, one entry per CDR3 protein. The repertoire holds about 300,000 distinct CDR3 sequences, with approximately 85% as singletons. Material for sequencing was CD8+ T cells from PBMCs. The receptors stem from a human donor with multiple sclerosis. Each CDR3 is given with its conserved first and last residue. D genes are given only for firm matches. Clone sizes are given selectively: once, few, many, or a class where the clone is expanded.

>TRBJ1-5|TRBD1|TRBV9|.
TGTGCCAGCAGCGTAGGCCCACCGGGACAGGGGAATCAGCCCCAGCATTTT
CASSVGPPGQGNQPQHF
>TRBJ2-2|.|TRBV2|.
TGTGCCAGCATGTGGACCGGCGGCACCGGGGAGCTGTTTTTT
CASMWTGGTGELFF
>TRBJ2-2|.|TRBV11-2|.
TGTGCCAGCGGAAAACATTCCGGGGAGCTGTTTTTT
CASGKHSGELFF
>TRBJ1-1|.|TRBV12-3/TRBV12-4|.
TGTGCCAGCAGTTTAAATCTAGGGGTTGAAGCTTTCTTT
CASSLNLGVEAFF
>TRBJ2-7|TRBD1|TRBV30|.
TGTGCCTGGAGTTTAACCGGGACAGGATTAACCTACGAGCAGTACTTC
CAWSLTGTGLTYEQYF
>TRBJ1-1|.|TRBV7-9|.
TGTGCCAGCAGCTTAGACGGAATTCGCAACATGAACACTGAAGCTTTCTTT
CASSLDGIRNMNTEAFF
>TRBJ2-3|.|TRBV20-1|.
TGCAGTGCTAGAGATCGTGCAGGGGCGGTAGATACGCAGTATTTT
CSARDRAGAVDTQYF
>TRBJ1-3|.|TRBV30|.
TGTGCCTGGAGTGTTGACCCCTACTCTGGAAACACCATATATTTT
CAWSVDPYSGNTIYF
>TRBJ2-7|.|TRBV25-1|.
TGTGCCAGCAGTGAATATCAGGTTCTGGATAGCAACGAGCAGTACTTC
CASSEYQVLDSNEQYF
>TRBJ2-7|TRBD2|TRBV19|.
TGTGCCAGTAGTATGCTACCCGGGACTAGCGCCTCCTACGAGCAGTACTTC
CASSMLPGTSASYEQYF
>TRBJ2-7|.|TRBV6-5|once
TGTGCCAGCAGCTACTCAGGGGATATCTACGAGCAGTACTTC
CASSYSGDIYEQYF
>TRBJ1-4|.|TRBV2|once
TGTGCCAGCAAGTCCGAGGGATCCGATGAAAAACTGTTTTTT
CASKSEGSDEKLFF
>TRBJ2-7|TRBD1|TRBV10-3|.
TGTGCCATCGGGTTCAACCGAGGACAGGGGTACGAGCAGTACTTC
CAIGFNRGQGYEQYF
>TRBJ2-5|TRBD1|TRBV9|once
TGTGCCAGCAGCTTGACAGGGCCGGAGGAGACCCAGTACTTC
CASSLTGPEETQYF
>TRBJ2-7|TRBD2|TRBV19|.
TGTGCCAGTAGTCCAGCGGGGGGCGGCTACGAGCAGTACTTC
CASSPAGGGYEQYF
>TRBJ2-5|.|TRBV6-1|few
TGTGCCAGCAGTGACGCCGGACACGGGGAAGAGACCCAGTACTTC
CASSDAGHGEETQYF
>TRBJ2-2|TRBD1|TRBV2|.
TGTGCCAGCAGTGGAGGGGGCAGGGTGGCGGGTACCGGGGAGCTGTTTTTT
CASSGGGRVAGTGELFF
>TRBJ2-7|.|TRBV10-3|few
TGTGCCATCAGTGACCTAACGTACGAGCAGTACTTC
CAISDLTYEQYF
>TRBJ2-7|.|TRBV28|few
TGTGCCAGCAGTTTGGGATCCAGGGTATCGGACGAGCAGTACTTC
CASSLGSRVSDEQYF
>TRBJ2-7|.|TRBV30|.
TGTGCCTGGAGTGACAGAGCGTACGAGCAGTACTTC
CAWSDRAYEQYF
>TRBJ2-1|.|TRBV5-4|.
TGTGCCAGCAGCTCTGGAGGGCGACCGGGGAATGAGCAGTTCTTC
CASSSGGRPGNEQFF
>TRBJ1-2|.|TRBV30|.
TGTGCCTGGAGTGTACAAGGGGCACCCTATGGCTACACCTTC
CAWSVQGAPYGYTF